These T cell receptor beta chains were read from a single sample in a study of prognosis after radiotherapy for stage I lung cancer. A single record per CDR3 protein comes from TCRdb applying MiXCR to the multiplex PCR reads. The sample holds approximately 28,000 distinct CDR3 sequences; approximately 39% are singletons and the top ten take approximately 15%. The sample here was PBMCs, taken before or after stereotactic body radiation therapy (not recorded which). The receptors derive from a donor over 45 with non-small cell lung cancer. Each CDR3 is given with its conserved first and last residue. D genes are given only for firm matches.

TRBV15,TRBD1,TRBJ2-7,CATSRSYRGLDEQYF
TRBV28,.,TRBJ1-1,CASSPPGGSFVAEAFF
TRBV7-3,TRBD2,TRBJ2-3,CASSRGLAGWDTQYF
TRBV20-1,.,TRBJ2-1,CSARVWAVTYNEQFF
TRBV11-3,TRBD1,TRBJ2-2,CASNDTGTENTGELFF
TRBV6-4,TRBD2,TRBJ2-3,CASRDSGDPTYTQYF
TRBV5-1,TRBD1,TRBJ2-3,CASSTLGGTGATDTQYF
TRBV6-1,.,TRBJ1-2,CASRPGGGGYTF
TRBV20-1,.,TRBJ2-2,CSARGGGGIGELFF
TRBV18,.,TRBJ2-5,CASSPRQGGQETQYF
TRBV6-1,.,TRBJ1-1,CASSPYSGNTEAFF
TRBV18,.,TRBJ2-2,CASSTLLGAPRTGELFF
TRBV6-2/TRBV6-3,.,TRBJ1-2,CASSESDSYGYTF
TRBV25-1,.,TRBJ1-2,CASSDPRGANYGYTF
TRBV7-2,TRBD1,TRBJ2-5,CASKVPGQGWETQYF
TRBV2,TRBD1,TRBJ1-5,CASSDRTGDVQPQHF
TRBV6-2/TRBV6-3,.,TRBJ2-1,CASTRFPVRPHEQFF
TRBV7-9,.,TRBJ1-6,CASSNSGNSYNSPLHF
TRBV6-1,.,TRBJ2-7,CASRNRDSYEQYF
TRBV6-1,.,TRBJ2-3,CASSEVVGGTYTQYF
TRBV19,.,TRBJ2-2,CDSTPTGSGEMFF
TRBV6-1,.,TRBJ2-3,CASSESLSVGSDTQYF